This T cell receptor beta chain was observed in a study of cytomegalovirus exposure and HLA in healthy donors. The PCR contained 60 Vbeta and 13 Jbeta primers. The data were produced by immunoSEQ multiplex PCR, yet TCRdb's version contains in-frame clones alone and is incomplete. This sample has about 160,000 clones, with more than 70% found just once. This clone was recorded a few times. As for the donors, each was a healthy bone marrow donor. The sequenced sample consisted of PBMCs. This clonotype was sampled from a male donor in good health and CMV-seropositive.

CDR3 DNA: TGTGCCAGCAGCTTGGGGGGTGAGGGCAATGAAAAACTGTTTTTT. It yields the protein CASSLGGEGNEKLFF. This chain connects TRBV5-4 to TRBJ1-4; D is undetermined. Trimming took 0 bases from V and 5 from J, leaving 11 bases between them. Per the germline V gene, CDR1 is SGHNT and CDR2 is YYREEE (reference sequence). CDR3 length: 15 residues.